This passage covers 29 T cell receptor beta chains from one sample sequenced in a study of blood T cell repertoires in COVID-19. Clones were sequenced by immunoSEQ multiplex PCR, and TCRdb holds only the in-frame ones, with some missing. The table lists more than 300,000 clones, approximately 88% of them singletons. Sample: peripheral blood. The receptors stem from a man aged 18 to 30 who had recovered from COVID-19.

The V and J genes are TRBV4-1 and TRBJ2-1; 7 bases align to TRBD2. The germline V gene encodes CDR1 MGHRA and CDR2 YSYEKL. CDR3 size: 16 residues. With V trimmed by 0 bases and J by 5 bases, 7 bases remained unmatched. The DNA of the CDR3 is TGCGCCAGCAGCCAAGAGGCGGGAGTGGGAAACAATGAGCAGTTCTTC. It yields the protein CASSQEAGVGNNEQFF.

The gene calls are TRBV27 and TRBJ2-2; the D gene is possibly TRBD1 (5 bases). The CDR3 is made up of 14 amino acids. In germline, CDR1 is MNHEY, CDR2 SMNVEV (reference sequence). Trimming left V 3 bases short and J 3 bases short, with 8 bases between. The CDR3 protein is CASSLGPYTGELFF. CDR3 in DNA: TGTGCCAGCAGTTTGGGGCCCTACACCGGGGAGCTGTTTTTT.

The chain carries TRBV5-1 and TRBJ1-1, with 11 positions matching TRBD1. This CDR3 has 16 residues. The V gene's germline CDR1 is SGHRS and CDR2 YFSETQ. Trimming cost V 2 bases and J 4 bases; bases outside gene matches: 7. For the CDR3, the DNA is TGCGCCAGCAGCTTTATGGACAGGGGGCAGGGCACTGAAGCTTTCTTT. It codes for CASSFMDRGQGTEAFF.

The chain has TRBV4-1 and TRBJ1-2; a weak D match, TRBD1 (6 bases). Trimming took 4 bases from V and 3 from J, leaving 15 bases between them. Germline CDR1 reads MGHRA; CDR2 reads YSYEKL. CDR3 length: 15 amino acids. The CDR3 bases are TGCGCCAGCAGCCCCCTAGAGGGGGATGACTATGGCTACACCTTC. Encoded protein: CASSPLEGDDYGYTF.

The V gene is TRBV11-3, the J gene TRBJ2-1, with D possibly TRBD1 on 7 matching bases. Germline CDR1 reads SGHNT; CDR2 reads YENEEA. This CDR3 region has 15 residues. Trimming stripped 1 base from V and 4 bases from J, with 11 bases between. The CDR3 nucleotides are TGTGCCAGCAGCTTAGGGGGGGACAGATACAATGAGCAGTTCTTC. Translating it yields CASSLGGDRYNEQFF.

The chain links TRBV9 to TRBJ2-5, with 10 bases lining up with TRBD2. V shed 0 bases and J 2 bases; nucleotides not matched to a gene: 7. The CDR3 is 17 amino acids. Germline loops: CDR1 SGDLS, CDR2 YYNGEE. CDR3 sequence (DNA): TGTGCCAGCAGCGTAGCGTCCAGGACTAGCGGTCAAGAGACCCAGTACTTC. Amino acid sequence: CASSVASRTSGQETQYF.

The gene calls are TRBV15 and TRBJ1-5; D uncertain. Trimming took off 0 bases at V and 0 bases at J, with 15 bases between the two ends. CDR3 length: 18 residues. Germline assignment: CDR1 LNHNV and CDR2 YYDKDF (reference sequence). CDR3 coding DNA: TGTGCCACCAGCAGAGAGTCTATCGGGGTCCATAGCAATCAGCCCCAGCATTTT. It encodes CATSRESIGVHSNQPQHF.

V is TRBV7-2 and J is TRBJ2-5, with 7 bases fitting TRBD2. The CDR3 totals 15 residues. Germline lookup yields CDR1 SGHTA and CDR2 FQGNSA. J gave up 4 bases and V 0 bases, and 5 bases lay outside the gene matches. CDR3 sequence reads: CASSLAGGNRETQYF. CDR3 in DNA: TGTGCCAGCAGCTTAGCGGGGGGGAATAGAGAGACCCAGTACTTC.

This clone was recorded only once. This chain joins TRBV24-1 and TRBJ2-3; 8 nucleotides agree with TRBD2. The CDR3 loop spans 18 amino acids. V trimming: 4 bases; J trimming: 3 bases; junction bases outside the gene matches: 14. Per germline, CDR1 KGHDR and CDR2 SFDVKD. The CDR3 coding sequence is TGTGCCACCAGTGACGGAATTACAAGCGGGAGCGGGACAGATACGCAGTATTTT. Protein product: CATSDGITSGSGTDTQYF.

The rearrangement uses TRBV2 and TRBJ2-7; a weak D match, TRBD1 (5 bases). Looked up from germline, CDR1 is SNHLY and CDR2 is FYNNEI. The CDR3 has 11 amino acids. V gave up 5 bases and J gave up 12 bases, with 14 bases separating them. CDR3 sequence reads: CASSTDSNWYF. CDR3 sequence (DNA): TGTGCCAGCAGTACAGACAGCAACTGGTACTTC.

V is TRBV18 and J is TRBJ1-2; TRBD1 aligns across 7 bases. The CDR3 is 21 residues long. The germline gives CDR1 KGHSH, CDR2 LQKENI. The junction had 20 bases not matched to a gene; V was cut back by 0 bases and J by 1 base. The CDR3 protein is CASSPPGGRASTSTNNYGYTF. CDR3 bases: TGTGCCAGCTCACCACCAGGGGGCCGTGCGTCAACCTCAACCAATAACTATGGCTACACCTTC.

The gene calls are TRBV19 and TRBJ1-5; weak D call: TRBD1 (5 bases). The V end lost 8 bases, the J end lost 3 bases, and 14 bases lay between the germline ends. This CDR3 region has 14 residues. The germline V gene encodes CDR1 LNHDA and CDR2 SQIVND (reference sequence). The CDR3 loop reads CASSRQTSNQPQHF. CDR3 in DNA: TGTGCCAGTTCAAGACAGACATCCAATCAGCCCCAGCATTTT.

The CDR3 protein is CASSPRGEPGELFF. As DNA, the CDR3 is TGTGCCAGCAGCCCCCGGGGGGAGCCCGGGGAGCTGTTTTTT. The chain carries TRBV7-9 and TRBJ2-2; 7 positions agree with TRBD2. The germline V gene encodes CDR1 SEHNR and CDR2 FQNEAQ (reference sequence). This CDR3 spans 14 amino acids. V dropped 5 bases and J dropped 6; count of bases not matched to a gene: 6.

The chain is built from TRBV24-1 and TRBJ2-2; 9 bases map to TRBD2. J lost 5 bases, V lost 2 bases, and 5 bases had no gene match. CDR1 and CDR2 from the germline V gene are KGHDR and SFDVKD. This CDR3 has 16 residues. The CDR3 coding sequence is TGTGCCACCAGTGATTCGGGCGGGAGGGCAACCGGGGAGCTGTTTTTT. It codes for CATSDSGGRATGELFF.

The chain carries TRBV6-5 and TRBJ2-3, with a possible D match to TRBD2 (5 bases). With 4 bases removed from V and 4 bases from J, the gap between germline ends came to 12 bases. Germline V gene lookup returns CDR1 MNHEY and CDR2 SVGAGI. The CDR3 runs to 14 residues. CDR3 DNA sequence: TGTGCCAGCAGTTCTAGGAGGCCCCCAGATACGCAGTATTTT. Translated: CASSSRRPPDTQYF.

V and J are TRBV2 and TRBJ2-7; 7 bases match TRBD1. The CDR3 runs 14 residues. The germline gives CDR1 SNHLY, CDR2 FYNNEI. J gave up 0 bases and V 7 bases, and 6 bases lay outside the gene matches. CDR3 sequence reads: CASKRPGGSYEQYF. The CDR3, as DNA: TGTGCCAGCAAACGACCAGGGGGCTCCTACGAGCAGTACTTC.

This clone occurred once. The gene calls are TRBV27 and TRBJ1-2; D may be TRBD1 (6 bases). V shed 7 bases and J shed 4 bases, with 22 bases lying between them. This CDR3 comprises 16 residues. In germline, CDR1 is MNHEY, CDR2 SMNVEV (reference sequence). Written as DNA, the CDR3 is TGTGCCAGCATGGGGGGGCCGGTAGGGAACTTCTATGGCTACACCTTC. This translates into CASMGGPVGNFYGYTF.

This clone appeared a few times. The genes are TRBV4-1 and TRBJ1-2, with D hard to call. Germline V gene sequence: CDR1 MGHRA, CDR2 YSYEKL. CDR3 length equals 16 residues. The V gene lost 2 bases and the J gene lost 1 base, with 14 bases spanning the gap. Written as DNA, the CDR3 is TGCGCCAGCAGCCAAACTGCGATCGGGATTAACTATGGCTACACCTTC. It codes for CASSQTAIGINYGYTF.

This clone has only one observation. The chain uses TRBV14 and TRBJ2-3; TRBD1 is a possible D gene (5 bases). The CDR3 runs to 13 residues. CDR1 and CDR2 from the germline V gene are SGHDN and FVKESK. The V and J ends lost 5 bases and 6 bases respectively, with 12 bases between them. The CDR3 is CASSRKRGDTQYF. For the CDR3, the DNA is TGTGCCAGCAGCAGGAAAAGGGGTGATACGCAGTATTTT.

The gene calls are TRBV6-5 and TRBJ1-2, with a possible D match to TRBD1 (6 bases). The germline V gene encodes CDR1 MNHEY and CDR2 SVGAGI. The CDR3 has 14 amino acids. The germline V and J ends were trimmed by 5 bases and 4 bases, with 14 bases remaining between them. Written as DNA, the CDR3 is TGTGCCAGCAGTCTGGGAGGGGGGCCCTATGGCTACACCTTC. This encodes CASSLGGGPYGYTF.

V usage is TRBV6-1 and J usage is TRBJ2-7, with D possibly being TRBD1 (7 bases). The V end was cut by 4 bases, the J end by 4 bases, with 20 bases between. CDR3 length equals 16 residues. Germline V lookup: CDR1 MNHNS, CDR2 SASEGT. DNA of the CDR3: TGTGCCAGCAGTGTCATCGTCGCAGGGGGAGGTTACGAGCAGTACTTC. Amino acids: CASSVIVAGGGYEQYF.

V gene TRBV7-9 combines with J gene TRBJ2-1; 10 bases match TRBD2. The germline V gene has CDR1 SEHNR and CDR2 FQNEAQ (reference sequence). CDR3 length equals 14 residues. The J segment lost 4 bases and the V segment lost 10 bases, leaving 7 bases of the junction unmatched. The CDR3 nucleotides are TGTGCCACCAACAGCGGGAGGGAATACAATGAGCAGTTCTTC. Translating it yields CATNSGREYNEQFF. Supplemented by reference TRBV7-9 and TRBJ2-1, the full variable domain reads DTGVSQNPRHKITKRGQNVTFRCDPISEHNRLYWYRQTLGQGPEFLTYFQNEAQLEKSRLLSDRFSAERPKGSFSTLEIQRTEQGDSAMYLCATNSGREYNEQFFGPGTRLTVL.

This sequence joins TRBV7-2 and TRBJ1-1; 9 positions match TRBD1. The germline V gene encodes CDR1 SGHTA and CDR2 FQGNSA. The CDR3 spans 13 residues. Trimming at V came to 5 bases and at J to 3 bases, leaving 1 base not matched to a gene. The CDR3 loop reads CASSRQGDTEAFF. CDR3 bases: TGTGCCAGCAGCCGACAGGGGGACACTGAAGCTTTCTTT.

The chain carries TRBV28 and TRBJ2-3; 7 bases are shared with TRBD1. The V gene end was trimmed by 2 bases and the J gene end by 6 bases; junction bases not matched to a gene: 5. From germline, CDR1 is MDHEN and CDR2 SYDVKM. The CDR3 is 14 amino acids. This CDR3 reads CASSLVDRDDTQYF. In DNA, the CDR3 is TGTGCCAGCAGTTTAGTCGACAGGGACGATACGCAGTATTTT.

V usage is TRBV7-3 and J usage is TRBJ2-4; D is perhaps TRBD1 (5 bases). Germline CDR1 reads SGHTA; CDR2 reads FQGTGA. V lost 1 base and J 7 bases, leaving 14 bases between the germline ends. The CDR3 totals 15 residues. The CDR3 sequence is CASSLNGRAGNIQYF. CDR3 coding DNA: TGTGCCAGCAGCTTAAATGGCAGGGCAGGGAACATTCAGTACTTC.

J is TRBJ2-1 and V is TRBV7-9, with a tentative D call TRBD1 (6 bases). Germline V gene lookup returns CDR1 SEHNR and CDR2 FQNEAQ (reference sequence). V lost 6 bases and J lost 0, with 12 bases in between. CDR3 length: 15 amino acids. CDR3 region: CASSYDRISYNEQFF. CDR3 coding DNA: TGTGCCAGCAGTTATGACAGGATCTCCTACAATGAGCAGTTCTTC.

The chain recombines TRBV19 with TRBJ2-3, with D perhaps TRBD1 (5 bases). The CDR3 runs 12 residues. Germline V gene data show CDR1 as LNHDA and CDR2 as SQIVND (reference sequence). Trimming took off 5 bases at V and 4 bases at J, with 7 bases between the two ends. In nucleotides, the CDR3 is TGTGCCAGTAGTCAGGGCGCAGATACGCAGTATTTT. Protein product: CASSQGADTQYF.

CDR3 protein: CASSYGGANYNEQFF. The CDR3 nucleotides read TGTGCCAGCAGTTACGGGGGGGCTAATTACAATGAGCAGTTCTTC. J is TRBJ2-1 and V is TRBV6-5; TRBD2 is a possible D gene (7 bases). CDR1 MNHEY and CDR2 SVGAGI come from the germline V gene. This CDR3 has 15 amino acids. V dropped 2 bases and J dropped 4 bases, with 12 bases sitting between them.

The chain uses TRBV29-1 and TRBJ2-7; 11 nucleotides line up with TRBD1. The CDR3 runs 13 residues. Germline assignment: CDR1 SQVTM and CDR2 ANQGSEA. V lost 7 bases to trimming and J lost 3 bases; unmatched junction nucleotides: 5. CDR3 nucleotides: TGCAGCGCAGGGACAGGGGGGGGCTACGAGCAGTACTTC. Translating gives CSAGTGGGYEQYF.